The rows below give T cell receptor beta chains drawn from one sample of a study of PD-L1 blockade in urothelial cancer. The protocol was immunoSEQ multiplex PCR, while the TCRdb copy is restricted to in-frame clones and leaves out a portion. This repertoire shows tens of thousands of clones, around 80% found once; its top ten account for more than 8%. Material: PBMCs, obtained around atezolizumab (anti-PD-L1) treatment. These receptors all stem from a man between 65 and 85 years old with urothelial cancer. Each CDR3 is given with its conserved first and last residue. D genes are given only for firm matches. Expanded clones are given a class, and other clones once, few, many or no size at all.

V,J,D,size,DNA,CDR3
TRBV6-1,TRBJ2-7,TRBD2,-,TGTGCCAGCAGTAGCGGGGGGCTTTCCTACGAGCAGTACTTC,CASSSGGLSYEQYF
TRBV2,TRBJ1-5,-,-,TGTGCCAGCCGATGGCAGGTCAATCAGCCCCAGCATTTT,CASRWQVNQPQHF
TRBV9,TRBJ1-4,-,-,TGTGCCAGCAGCGTCGGATCGGAGGAGGAAAAACTGTTTTTT,CASSVGSEEEKLFF
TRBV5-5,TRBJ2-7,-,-,TGTGCCAGCAGCCCGATTCCCAAGGAGTCCTACGAGCAGTACTTC,CASSPIPKESYEQYF
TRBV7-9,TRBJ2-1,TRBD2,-,TGTGCCAGCAGCTTAGCGCAGGGACTAGCGGGGTCCAACTACAATGAGCAGTTCTTC,CASSLAQGLAGSNYNEQFF
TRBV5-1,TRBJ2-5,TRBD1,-,TGCGCCAGCAGCAGACAGGGGGCGCCCCGGGAGACCCAGTACTTC,CASSRQGAPRETQYF
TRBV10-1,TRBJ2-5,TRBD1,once,TGCGCCAGCAGCCCCGACAGGGCCGGGACCCAGTACTTC,CASSPDRAGTQYF
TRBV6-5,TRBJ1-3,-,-,TGTGCCAGCAGCACAGGTGCCCCTGGAAACACCATATATTTT,CASSTGAPGNTIYF
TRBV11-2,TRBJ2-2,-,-,TGTGCCAGCAGCTTAGGGAGGGACACCGGGGAGCTGTTTTTT,CASSLGRDTGELFF
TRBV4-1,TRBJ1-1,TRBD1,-,TGCGCCAGTTCGGACAGGGGAGGCACTGAAGCTTTCTTT,CASSDRGGTEAFF
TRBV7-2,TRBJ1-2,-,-,TGTGCCAGCAGCTTAGTAGGGGTCTATGGCTACACCTTC,CASSLVGVYGYTF
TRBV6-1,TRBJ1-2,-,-,TGTGCCAGCTCAGGGAGGGTCTATGGCTACACCTTC,CASSGRVYGYTF
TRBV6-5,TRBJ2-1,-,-,TGTGCCAGCAGAAATAACAATGAGCAGTTCTTC,CASRNNNEQFF
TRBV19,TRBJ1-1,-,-,TGTGCCAGTAGGCGACAGCTGAACACTGAAGCTTTCTTT,CASRRQLNTEAFF
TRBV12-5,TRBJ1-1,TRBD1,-,TGTGCTAGTGGTTCGGGACAGGGCCACACTGAAGCTTTCTTT,CASGSGQGHTEAFF
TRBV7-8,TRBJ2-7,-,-,TGTGCCAGCAGCTTAGACGGAGTTAACTACGAGCAGTACTTC,CASSLDGVNYEQYF
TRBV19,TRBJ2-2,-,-,TGTGCCAGTAGTATAGGAGTATACACCGGGGAGCTGTTTTTT,CASSIGVYTGELFF
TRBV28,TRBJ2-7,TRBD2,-,TGTGCCAGCAGTTTAAAGGGAGGGTCCTACGAGCAGTACTTC,CASSLKGGSYEQYF
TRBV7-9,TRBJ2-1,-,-,TGTGCCAGCAGCTCCAACCACCGGACAGAGGTTTACAATGAGCAGTTCTTC,CASSSNHRTEVYNEQFF
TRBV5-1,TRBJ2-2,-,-,TGCGCCAGCAGCCGTGCACAGGGAAGTTCCACCGGGGAGCTGTTTTTT,CASSRAQGSSTGELFF
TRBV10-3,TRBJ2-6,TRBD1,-,TGTGCCATCAGAACAGGGGTAGACGGGGCCAACGTCCTGACTTTC,CAIRTGVDGANVLTF
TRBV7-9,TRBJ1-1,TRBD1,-,TGTGCCAGCAGCCCACAGGGGGAGAACACTGAAGCTTTCTTT,CASSPQGENTEAFF
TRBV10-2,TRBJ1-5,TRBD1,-,TGCGCCACAGCCCGACAGGGGGATCAGCCCCAGCATTTT,CATARQGDQPQHF
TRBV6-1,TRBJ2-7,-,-,TGTGCCAGCTGCACTATTACAGGGTCCGAGCAGTACTTC,CASCTITGSEQYF
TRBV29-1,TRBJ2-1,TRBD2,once,TGCAGCGCAAACTCCGGACTAGCGGGGATCTACAATGAGCAGTTCTTC,CSANSGLAGIYNEQFF
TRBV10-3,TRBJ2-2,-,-,TGTGCCATCAGTGTTGTAAGGGGCACCGGGGAGCTGTTTTTT,CAISVVRGTGELFF
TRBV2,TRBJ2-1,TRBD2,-,TGTGCCAGCAGTGAGGGCCCTAGCGGGGTAGGTAATGAGCAGTTCTTC,CASSEGPSGVGNEQFF
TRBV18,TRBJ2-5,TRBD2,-,TGTGCCAGCTCACCGACTAGCGGGTCCGGGATGCCCCAGTACTTC,CASSPTSGSGMPQYF
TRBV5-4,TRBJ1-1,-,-,TGTGCCAGCAGCATAGACAGTCAGAACACTGAAGCTTTCTTT,CASSIDSQNTEAFF
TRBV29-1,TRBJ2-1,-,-,TGCAGCGTTGGGGTGGGAGCAGCTCTCAATGAGCAGTTCTTC,CSVGVGAALNEQFF
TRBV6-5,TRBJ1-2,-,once,TGTGCCAGCAGTTACTCGACAGGTCGTGGCTACACCTTC,CASSYSTGRGYTF
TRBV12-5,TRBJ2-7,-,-,TGTGCTAGTGGTCTCACAGGGTTCCCCTACGAGCAGTACTTC,CASGLTGFPYEQYF
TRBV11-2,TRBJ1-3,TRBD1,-,TGTGCCAGCAGCTTACTCGGGACAGTGGGGGGAAACACCATATATTTT,CASSLLGTVGGNTIYF
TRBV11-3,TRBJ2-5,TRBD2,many,TGTGCCAGCAGCTTCCGAACGGCGGGGGGAGAGACCCAGTACTTC,CASSFRTAGGETQYF
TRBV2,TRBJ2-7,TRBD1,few,TGTGCCGTAGGACAGGGGGCAAATTACGAGCAGTACTTC,CAVGQGANYEQYF
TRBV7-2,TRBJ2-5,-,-,TGTGCCAGCACCTCGGTGATGGGCATGGAGACCCAGTACTTC,CASTSVMGMETQYF
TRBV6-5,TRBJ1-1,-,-,TGTGCCAGCAGACTAACAGGGTTCGCTGAAGCTTTCTTT,CASRLTGFAEAFF
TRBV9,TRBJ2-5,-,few,TGTGCCAGCAGCGTAGATGGGCAGACGGAGACCCAGTACTTC,CASSVDGQTETQYF
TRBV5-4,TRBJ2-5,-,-,TGTGCCAGCAGCTTGGGATCAGGGGCGGAGACCCAGTACTTC,CASSLGSGAETQYF
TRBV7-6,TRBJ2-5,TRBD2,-,TGTGCCAGCAGCTTAGGGACTAGCGGGGGGGAGACCCAGTACTTC,CASSLGTSGGETQYF
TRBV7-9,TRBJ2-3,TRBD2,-,TGTGCCAGCAGCCCTACTAGCGGGGGGGCCAGAAATACGCAGTATTTT,CASSPTSGGARNTQYF
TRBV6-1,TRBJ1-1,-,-,TGTGCCAGCAGTGAACAGGCCCACCAGAACACTGAAGCTTTCTTT,CASSEQAHQNTEAFF
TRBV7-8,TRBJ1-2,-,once,TGTGCCAGCAGCTTAGGTGGCCAGGGTGATGTTTCGGGCTACACCTTC,CASSLGGQGDVSGYTF
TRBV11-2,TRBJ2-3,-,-,TGTGCCAGCAGCTTTAGCGGCGGTAGCACAGATACGCAGTATTTT,CASSFSGGSTDTQYF
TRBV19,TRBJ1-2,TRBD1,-,TGTGCCAGTAGCCCGAGAGGGACAGAGGTCACTAACTATGGCTACACCTTC,CASSPRGTEVTNYGYTF
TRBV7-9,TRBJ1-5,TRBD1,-,TGTGCCAGCAGTAGGTGGACAGGGGGCAATCAGCCCCAGCATTTT,CASSRWTGGNQPQHF
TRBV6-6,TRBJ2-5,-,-,TGTGCCAGCAGTTCCGTACAGGGAATATCAGAGACCCAGTACTTC,CASSSVQGISETQYF
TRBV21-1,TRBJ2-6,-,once,TGTGCCAGCAGCAAAGATCCAGGGCCTGGGGCCAACGTCCTGACTTTC,CASSKDPGPGANVLTF
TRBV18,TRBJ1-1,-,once,TGTGCCAGCTCACTACAGCTAGGGGACACTGAAGCTTTCTTT,CASSLQLGDTEAFF
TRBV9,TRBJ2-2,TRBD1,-,TGTGCCAGCAGCGTAGAGTCTACGGACAGGAAAGCAGGGTTAAACACCGGGGAGCTGTTTTTT,CASSVESTDRKAGLNTGELFF